Following are 21 T cell receptor beta chains from one sample sequenced in a study of shared clonotypes between healthy human individuals. Assay: immunoSEQ multiplex PCR; the TCRdb copy retains only in-frame clones and omits some. Of around 550,000 clones listed, almost 97% are singletons. The specimen sequenced was naive CD4+ T cells sorted from blood. The subset is: CD45RA+ positively selected. These receptors all stem from a woman under 40 in good health.

The CDR3 coding sequence is TGTGCCAGCAGCTTGTTAAAACTAGCGGGAGCTGCAGATACGCAGTATTTT. This codes for CASSLLKLAGAADTQYF. This chain connects TRBV5-4 to TRBJ2-3; 11 bases line up with TRBD2. Germline CDR1 SGHNT, CDR2 YYREEE (reference sequence). The CDR3 sequence is 17 residues long. Trimming at V came to 1 base and at J to 4 bases, leaving 8 bases not matched to a gene.

There are a few counts of this clone. This chain links TRBV20-1 with TRBJ2-7; D gene ambiguous. With 4 bases removed from V and 4 bases from J, the gap between germline ends came to 8 bases. Germline assignment: CDR1 DFQATT and CDR2 SNEGSKA (reference sequence). The CDR3 is 11 residues long. The CDR3 sequence: CSANRPYEQYF. CDR3 DNA sequence: TGCAGTGCTAACCGGCCTTACGAGCAGTACTTC.

The chain links TRBV5-6 to TRBJ2-7; 7 bases align to TRBD2. CDR1 and CDR2 from the germline V gene are SGHDT and YYEEEE. V gave up 5 bases and J gave up 0 bases; unmatched junction bases: 5. This CDR3 comprises 14 residues. The CDR3: CASRAGRYSYEQYF. CDR3 sequence (DNA): TGTGCCAGCAGAGCGGGACGGTACTCCTACGAGCAGTACTTC. Drawing the rest from reference TRBV5-6 and TRBJ2-7, the complete variable domain is DAGVTQSPTHLIKTRGQQVTLRCSPKSGHDTVSWYQQALGQGPQFIFQYYEEEERQRGNFPDRFSGHQFPNYSSELNVNALLLGDSALYLCASRAGRYSYEQYFGPGTRLTVT.

The gene calls are TRBV4-2 and TRBJ2-1, with D tentatively TRBD2 (5 bases). CDR3 length: 17 amino acids. CDR1 and CDR2 from the germline V gene are LGHNA and YNFKEQ. V lost 6 bases to trimming and J lost 0 bases, with 18 bases between them. This CDR3 is CASSQSGARSSYNEQFF. The CDR3 DNA reads TGTGCCAGCAGTCAGAGCGGAGCGAGAAGCTCCTACAATGAGCAGTTCTTC.

The chain has TRBV5-1 and TRBJ2-3; perhaps TRBD2 as D (6 bases). There are 17 residues in the CDR3. Germline CDR1 SGHRS, CDR2 YFSETQ. Trimming cost V 0 bases and J 3 bases, with 17 bases left between them. Written as DNA, the CDR3 is TGCGCCAGCAGCTTGGCCTCGCTTCCAGGAGGGACAGATACGCAGTATTTT. Residues: CASSLASLPGGTDTQYF.

The chain combines TRBV4-1 with TRBJ2-7; 9 bases agree with TRBD1. The germline V gene encodes CDR1 MGHRA and CDR2 YSYEKL. The CDR3 covers 15 residues. The trim removed 4 bases at V and 2 bases at J, leaving 6 bases unmatched. The DNA of the CDR3 is TGCGCCAGCAGCCCCGGACAGGGGCCTACCTACGAGCAGTACTTC. It specifies CASSPGQGPTYEQYF.

About this clone: This specimen includes other DNA sequences encoding the same CDR3. The chain recombines TRBV29-1 with TRBJ2-7; D perhaps matches TRBD1 (5 bases). CDR1 is SQVTM and CDR2 is ANQGSEA in the germline V gene. Trimming removed 4 bases from V and 2 bases from J, with 6 bases in between. The CDR3 covers 11 residues. The CDR3 is CSVGQTYEQYF. The DNA of the CDR3 is TGCAGCGTTGGACAGACCTACGAGCAGTACTTC.

J is TRBJ1-5 and V is TRBV19; TRBD1 aligns across 7 bases. The CDR3 is made up of 14 amino acids. V shed 5 bases and J 6 bases; nucleotides not matched to a gene: 7. The germline gives CDR1 LNHDA, CDR2 SQIVND (reference sequence). CDR3 sequence: CASSENRGPQPQHF. The CDR3 DNA reads as TGTGCCAGTAGTGAGAACAGGGGACCTCAGCCCCAGCATTTT.

V usage is TRBV27 and J usage is TRBJ2-7, with a weak D call TRBD1 (6 bases). Germline loops: CDR1 MNHEY, CDR2 SMNVEV (reference sequence). The V gene lost 2 bases and the J gene lost 2 bases, with 16 bases spanning the gap. The CDR3 totals 16 residues. This CDR3 is CASSLGSGGAPYEQYF. CDR3 nucleotides: TGTGCCAGCAGTTTAGGGTCTGGGGGCGCGCCCTACGAGCAGTACTTC.

V usage is TRBV21-1 and J usage is TRBJ2-1; TRBD2, the table's D call, lacks a check against the DNA. TRBV21-1 is reported as a pseudogene. This CDR3 is 14 amino acids long. For the CDR3, the DNA is TGTGCCAGCAGTGGGAGATTGAAATACAATGAGCAGTTCTTC. This translates into CASSGRLKYNEQFF.

This clone has just a few counts. The genes are TRBV2 and TRBJ2-1; D unresolved. Trimming stripped 7 bases from V and 0 bases from J, with 10 bases between. The CDR3 covers 14 residues. The germline V gene encodes CDR1 SNHLY and CDR2 FYNNEI. CDR3 in amino acids: CASKPQSSYNEQFF. CDR3 nucleotide sequence: TGTGCCAGCAAGCCACAAAGCTCCTACAATGAGCAGTTCTTC.

This chain joins TRBV10-3 and TRBJ2-7, with D possibly TRBD2 on 5 matching bases. The germline V and J ends were trimmed by 4 bases and 2 bases, with 12 bases remaining between them. CDR3 length: 14 amino acids. Germline CDR1 ENHRY, CDR2 SYGVKD. The CDR3 is CAISGGGRTYEQYF. The CDR3 DNA sequence: TGTGCCATCAGTGGTGGAGGACGGACCTACGAGCAGTACTTC.

This clone was detected only once. In nucleotides, the CDR3 is TGTGCCATCAGTGAGCCCCCGGGACTAGCGGGAGACCCCTACAATGAGCAGTTCTTC. Translating gives CAISEPPGLAGDPYNEQFF. The rearrangement joins TRBV10-3 to TRBJ2-1; 14 bases align to TRBD2. The CDR3 is 19 residues long. V trimming: 2 bases; J trimming: 2 bases; junction bases outside the gene matches: 8. Germline lookup yields CDR1 ENHRY and CDR2 SYGVKD.

The CDR3 sequence is CASSNSRRYGYTF. The CDR3 nucleotides read TGTGCCAGCAGTAACTCTCGACGCTATGGCTACACCTTC. The chain combines TRBV25-1 with TRBJ1-2; D is undetermined. Trimming removed 5 bases from V and 4 bases from J, with 11 bases in between. Germline-derived CDR1 and CDR2 are MGHDK and SYGVNS. The CDR3 covers 13 residues.

The V and J genes are TRBV5-1 and TRBJ1-1; D possibly corresponds to TRBD1 (5 bases). V dropped 0 bases and J dropped 0 bases, with 21 bases sitting between them. The CDR3 covers 19 residues. Germline V gene lookup returns CDR1 SGHRS and CDR2 YFSETQ. In nucleotides, the CDR3 is TGCGCCAGCAGCTTGGGTGGAAGGGGTTCGTACCTGTTGAACACTGAAGCTTTCTTT. Translating gives CASSLGGRGSYLLNTEAFF.

The CDR3 sequence is CASSARAREETQYF. CDR3 bases: TGTGCCAGCAGTGCCCGGGCGCGGGAAGAGACCCAGTACTTC. The chain carries TRBV28 and TRBJ2-5; D is perhaps TRBD2 (5 bases). This CDR3 comprises 14 residues. V was cut by 5 bases and J by 3 bases, with 13 bases left in between. Germline lookup yields CDR1 MDHEN and CDR2 SYDVKM.

The J gene is TRBJ2-6, the V gene TRBV7-3; D call uncertain. The V gene lost 5 bases and the J gene lost 4 bases, with 12 bases spanning the gap. In germline, CDR1 is SGHTA, CDR2 FQGTGA. The CDR3 runs to 15 residues. The CDR3 sequence: CASSPNGRGANVLTF. The CDR3 coding sequence is TGTGCCAGCAGCCCCAATGGGCGAGGGGCCAACGTCCTGACTTTC.

Concerning this clone: Likely a read error: the CDR3 ends without its conserved phenylalanine or tryptophan. No DNA is shown, since the ends of the CDR3 on it are uncertain; the CDR3 is the one TCRdb lists. The CDR3 is CASSSPGQGFWV. V gene TRBV28 combines with J gene TRBJ1-6; TRBD1, the table's D call, was not compared with the DNA. Both ends counted, the CDR3 spans 12 residues. Germline-derived CDR1 and CDR2 are MDHEN and SYDVKM.

In this sample, this clone turned up once. The identical CDR3 is also encoded by other nucleotide sequences in the sample. J is TRBJ2-1 and V is TRBV7-2, with D hard to call. This CDR3 region has 17 residues. The V gene's germline CDR1 is SGHTA and CDR2 FQGNSA. V was pared by 5 bases and J by 0 bases, with 17 bases between. In DNA form, the CDR3 reads TGTGCCAGCAGCACGAAGAGACGTGATCGCTCCTACAATGAGCAGTTCTTC. This translates into CASSTKRRDRSYNEQFF.

V is TRBV19 and J is TRBJ1-5; 9 positions match TRBD1. Losses at the gene ends were 4 bases for V and 6 bases for J; bases not matched to a gene: 7. The germline V gene encodes CDR1 LNHDA and CDR2 SQIVND (reference sequence). CDR3 length equals 15 residues. DNA for the CDR3: TGTGCCAGTAGTAAGGACAGGGGTGGGCGTCAGCCCCAGCATTTT. Encoded protein: CASSKDRGGRQPQHF.

V gene TRBV5-1 combines with J gene TRBJ1-2; 7 positions agree with TRBD1. This CDR3 has 15 amino acids. The V gene's germline CDR1 is SGHRS and CDR2 YFSETQ. V lost 6 bases and J lost 4; bases outside the gene matches: 12. The CDR3 nucleotides are TGCGCCAGCACGCGAGTAGGAGGGGGCCTCTATGGCTACACCTTC. Its translation: CASTRVGGGLYGYTF.